The text below deals with one TCR beta chain. The antigen is undetermined. The PCR was carried out with 60 Vbeta primers and 13 Jbeta primers. The table came from immunoSEQ multiplex PCR; TCRdb's copy has only in-frame clones and leaves some out. The sample contains around 150,000 clones, 65% to 80% of which appear only once. This entry is derived from a study of cytomegalovirus exposure and HLA in healthy donors. Findings and limits, study-wide: A classifier reportedly called cytomegalovirus status with high sensitivity and specificity. For TCR beta chains, V- and J-gene trimming was later linked to a missense DCLRE1C variant. Based on reports, TCR beta sequences accurately predicted HLA-A and HLA-B alleles for most subjects.

Germline CDR1 SGHNT, CDR2 YYREEE (reference sequence). Trimming took 5 bases from V and 0 from J; bases not matched to a gene: 13. The CDR3 runs 17 residues. This chain joins TRBV5-4 and TRBJ1-1, with 7 nucleotides matching TRBD1. This receptor was taken from a female donor in good health and CMV-seronegative. The specimen was PBMCs. The CDR3 nucleotides are TGTGCCAGCAGTTCGGGACAGCGGCGTACAATGAACACTGAAGCTTTCTTT. This sequence encodes CASSSGQRRTMNTEAFF.